Below are 19 T cell receptor beta chains sequenced from a single sample in a study of PD-1 blockade in classical Hodgkin lymphoma. Regarding time point: cycle 4 day 1 (C4D1), after 5 to 7 weeks of nivolumab. Patients all relapsed after autologous stem cell transplantation, and there was variation in brentuximab vedotin exposure. Negative magnetic selection isolated CD4+ T cells from thawed PBMCs. Generated by immunoSEQ multiplex PCR, the TCRdb table keeps only in-frame clones and is missing some. The sample includes roughly 32,000 clones, around 90% seen only once; the top ten take approximately 0.3%. The material was CD4+ T cells from blood, obtained before the fourth cycle of nivolumab. All receptors derive from a human donor with classical Hodgkin lymphoma.

This sequence joins TRBV5-3 and TRBJ2-4; 8 bases align to TRBD1. TRBV5-3 is an ORF, and what it does is uncertain. Trimming took 4 bases from V and 3 from J; bases not matched to a gene: 9. The CDR3 spans 16 residues. The CDR3 DNA is TGTGCCAGAAGCGTAAGACAGGGGTCGTACAAAAACATTCAGTACTTC. Amino acid sequence: CARSVRQGSYKNIQYF.

This chain joins TRBV5-8 and TRBJ1-4; D may be TRBD1 (6 bases). V was pared by 0 bases and J by 2 bases, with 14 bases between. Germline values: CDR1 SGHTS, CDR2 YDEGEE. This CDR3 is 17 amino acids long. CDR3 in amino acids: CASSLVRGAATNEKLFF. The CDR3 DNA follows: TGTGCCAGCAGCTTGGTTAGGGGGGCCGCGACTAATGAAAAACTGTTTTTT.

The rearrangement joins TRBV7-9 to TRBJ2-6; unclear D gene. Germline values: CDR1 SEHNR, CDR2 FQNEAQ (reference sequence). This CDR3 is 16 amino acids long. Deletions cut 3 bases from V and 0 bases from J, with 9 bases between. The CDR3 DNA is TGTGCCAGCAGCTTTTATGTCGGCTCTGGGGCCAACGTCCTGACTTTC. Its translation: CASSFYVGSGANVLTF.

CDR3 sequence: CASNRRDRGRLAGKNEQFF. CDR3 sequence (DNA): TGTGCCAGCAACCGCCGGGACAGGGGGCGGCTAGCGGGAAAAAATGAGCAGTTCTTC. The genes are TRBV2 and TRBJ2-1, with 12 bases aligning to TRBD1. Germline values: CDR1 SNHLY, CDR2 FYNNEI. The trim removed 7 bases at V and 7 bases at J, leaving 20 bases unmatched. This CDR3 comprises 19 residues.

Written as DNA, the CDR3 is TGTGCCAGCAGCACCGACAGGGCAGGGGGTCCCTATGGCTACACCTTC. Translation: CASSTDRAGGPYGYTF. V is TRBV7-8 and J is TRBJ1-2; TRBD1 matches 7 bases. Germline V gene lookup returns CDR1 SGHVS and CDR2 FQNEAQ. The CDR3 covers 16 residues. The V and J ends lost 5 bases and 4 bases, in that order; junction bases with no gene match: 13. The full variable domain, rest sourced from reference TRBV7-8 and TRBJ1-2, is GAGVSQSPRYKVAKRGQDVALRCDPISGHVSLFWYQQALGQGPEFLTYFQNEAQLDKSGLPSDRFFAERPEGSVSTLKIQRTQQEDSAVYLCASSTDRAGGPYGYTFGSGTRLTVV.

The chain links TRBV10-2 to TRBJ1-4, with unresolved D. This CDR3 contains 15 residues. Trimming shortened V by 3 bases and J by 0 bases, and 8 bases separated the two germline ends. The germline V gene has CDR1 WSHSY and CDR2 SAAADI. The CDR3 DNA follows: TGCGCCAGCAGTGACACGACTGCAACTAATGAAAAACTGTTTTTT. Its protein product is CASSDTTATNEKLFF.

The V gene is TRBV28, the J gene TRBJ2-1, with 7 nucleotides matching TRBD1. There are 15 residues in the CDR3. The V and J ends lost 4 bases and 7 bases, in that order; junction bases with no gene match: 10. Germline-derived CDR1 and CDR2 are MDHEN and SYDVKM. The chain's CDR3 is CASSSTGQPRNEQFF. In DNA form, the CDR3 reads TGTGCCAGCAGTTCTACGGGACAGCCTCGGAATGAGCAGTTCTTC.

The rearrangement links TRBV7-2 to TRBJ1-2; a possible D gene is TRBD1 (6 bases). Trimming cost V 1 base and J 4 bases, with 16 bases left between them. Germline loops: CDR1 SGHTA, CDR2 FQGNSA. CDR3 size: 16 residues. CDR3 in DNA: TGTGCCAGCAGCTTAGAGGGGGTCAGCCGGCGCTATGGCTACACCTTC. Translated, it gives CASSLEGVSRRYGYTF. Variable domain in full (rest from reference TRBV7-2 and TRBJ1-2): GAGVSQSPSNKVTEKGKDVELRCDPISGHTALYWYRQSLGQGLEFLIYFQGNSAPDKSGLPSDRFSAERTGGSVSTLTIQRTQQEDSAVYLCASSLEGVSRRYGYTFGSGTRLTVV.

V gene TRBV4-1 combines with J gene TRBJ1-3; weak D call: TRBD1 (5 bases). The CDR3 length is 15 residues. Trimming stripped 4 bases from V and 0 bases from J, with 10 bases between. CDR1 is MGHRA, CDR2 YSYEKL, per germline. The CDR3 DNA follows: TGCGCCAGCAGCCTCGAGGGGAGCTCTGGAAACACCATATATTTT. This codes for CASSLEGSSGNTIYF.

The V gene is TRBV7-2, the J gene TRBJ2-5; no clear D gene. Germline assignment: CDR1 SGHTA and CDR2 FQGNSA. The ends were cut back, 2 bases at V and 5 bases at J, with 15 bases in the middle. This CDR3 region has 15 residues. The CDR3 protein is CASSLNPLIWETQYF. The CDR3 DNA reads as TGTGCCAGCAGCTTAAATCCCTTGATTTGGGAGACCCAGTACTTC.

The gene calls are TRBV5-8 and TRBJ1-5, with D perhaps TRBD1 (6 bases). Trimming cost V 0 bases and J 3 bases, with 13 bases left between them. Germline V gene data show CDR1 as SGHTS and CDR2 as YDEGEE. The CDR3 runs 16 residues. CDR3 protein: CASSLARGGNNQPQHF. Written as DNA, the CDR3 is TGTGCCAGCAGCTTGGCTAGGGGGGGGAACAATCAGCCCCAGCATTTT.

The chain uses TRBV9 and TRBJ2-3; a possible D gene is TRBD1 (6 bases). CDR3 length: 15 amino acids. Trimming removed 5 bases from V and 3 bases from J, with 16 bases in between. From germline, CDR1 is SGDLS and CDR2 YYNGEE. This chain's CDR3 is CASSLRGFGTDTQYF. Written as DNA, the CDR3 is TGTGCCAGCAGTCTCAGGGGCTTTGGTACAGATACGCAGTATTTT.

The rearrangement uses TRBV29-1 and TRBJ1-5; D gene ambiguous. The V end was cut by 5 bases, the J end by 4 bases, with 12 bases between. Germline V gene sequence: CDR1 SQVTM, CDR2 ANQGSEA. This CDR3 has 13 amino acids. The CDR3 spells CSVQEQTNQPQHF. DNA of the CDR3: TGCAGCGTTCAGGAACAGACAAATCAGCCCCAGCATTTT.

The chain has TRBV10-1 and TRBJ2-2, with a possible D match to TRBD2 (5 bases). V shed 3 bases and J shed 4 bases, with 12 bases lying between them. The germline gives CDR1 WNHNN, CDR2 SYGVQD (reference sequence). CDR3 size: 15 residues. DNA of the CDR3: TGCGCCAGCAGTGATATACCCCGGGGCACCGGGGAGCTGTTTTTT. This sequence encodes CASSDIPRGTGELFF.

The CDR3 DNA sequence: TGTGCCATCAGTGAGTCCCGACAGGGTAAAAACATTCAGTACTTC. Its protein product is CAISESRQGKNIQYF. The V call is TRBV10-3, the J call TRBJ2-4; 7 bases fit TRBD1. From germline, CDR1 is ENHRY and CDR2 SYGVKD. J lost 4 bases, V lost 0 bases, and 3 bases had no gene match. The CDR3 has 15 amino acids.

The chain combines TRBV7-3 with TRBJ1-5; 7 bases agree with TRBD1. The J segment lost 1 base and the V segment lost 5 bases, leaving 11 bases of the junction unmatched. Germline CDR1 reads SGHTA; CDR2 reads FQGTGA. The CDR3 extends over 17 amino acids. CDR3 DNA sequence: TGTGCCAGCAGCCCGAGGATAGGGGGCGCGAGCAATCAGCCCCAGCATTTT. Translated, it gives CASSPRIGGASNQPQHF.

The chain employs TRBV7-9 and TRBJ2-6; the D is unclear. The CDR3 is made up of 18 amino acids. CDR1 and CDR2 (germline): SEHNR, FQNEAQ (reference sequence). The V gene lost 4 bases and the J gene lost 0 bases, with 16 bases spanning the gap. The CDR3 protein is CASSSFGEQNSGANVLTF. In nucleotides, the CDR3 is TGTGCCAGCAGCTCCTTTGGGGAACAAAACTCTGGGGCCAACGTCCTGACTTTC.

This sequence joins TRBV4-1 and TRBJ1-4, with D possibly being TRBD1 (5 bases). The CDR3 consists of 14 residues. The ends were cut back, 2 bases at V and 6 bases at J, with 10 bases in the middle. Germline loops: CDR1 MGHRA, CDR2 YSYEKL. This CDR3 is CASSQRGGDEKLFF. Written as DNA, the CDR3 is TGCGCCAGCAGCCAAAGGGGCGGCGATGAAAAACTGTTTTTT.

The chain employs TRBV5-1 and TRBJ2-1, with a possible D match to TRBD1 (6 bases). CDR3 length equals 13 residues. Per the germline V gene, CDR1 is SGHRS and CDR2 is YFSETQ. Trimming pared 5 bases from V and 13 bases from J, leaving 19 bases between. CDR3 region: CASRSRDKVFQFF. CDR3 nucleotide sequence: TGCGCCAGCAGGTCCAGGGACAAAGTTTTTCAGTTCTTC.